Listed here are 18 T cell receptor beta chains from one sample, sequenced in a study of cytomegalovirus exposure and HLA in healthy donors. The PCR made use of 60 Vbeta and 13 Jbeta primers. Clones were sequenced by immunoSEQ multiplex PCR, and TCRdb holds only the in-frame ones, with some missing. The sample has around 130,000 clones, approximately 77% seen once. The source material was PBMCs. The receptor source for this set is a woman aged 60 to 75 in good health and CMV-seronegative.

This chain uses TRBV6-5 with TRBJ1-1, with D uncertain. This CDR3 contains 12 residues. In germline, CDR1 is MNHEY, CDR2 SVGAGI. V was cut by 6 bases and J by 0 bases, with 5 bases left in between. The CDR3 DNA is TGTGCCAGCAGCGGTATGAACACTGAAGCTTTCTTT. It yields the protein CASSGMNTEAFF.

J is TRBJ2-3 and V is TRBV27; 11 positions match TRBD2. Germline assignment: CDR1 MNHEY and CDR2 SMNVEV (reference sequence). The V and J ends lost 5 bases and 1 base, in that order; junction bases with no gene match: 14. This CDR3 is built from 19 residues. CDR3 protein: CASSLHWRLAGGRTDTQYF. The CDR3 DNA sequence: TGTGCCAGCAGTCTACATTGGAGGCTAGCGGGGGGTCGCACAGATACGCAGTATTTT.

This rearrangement joins TRBV10-1 to TRBJ2-1; 7 nucleotides agree with TRBD1. Germline V gene data show CDR1 as WNHNN and CDR2 as SYGVQD (reference sequence). V shed 4 bases and J 6 bases; nucleotides not matched to a gene: 3. This CDR3 spans 13 amino acids. Here the CDR3 reads CASSADRVNEQFF. CDR3 DNA: TGCGCCAGCAGTGCCGACAGGGTCAATGAGCAGTTCTTC.

The rearrangement links TRBV7-3 to TRBJ2-1, with TRBD2 matching 9 bases. J gave up 6 bases and V 3 bases, and 0 bases lay outside the gene matches. CDR3 size: 13 residues. CDR1 and CDR2 from the germline V gene are SGHTA and FQGTGA. Here the CDR3 DNA reads TGTGCCAGCAGCTTTAGCGGGAGCAATGAGCAGTTCTTC. This encodes CASSFSGSNEQFF. Using reference TRBV7-3 and TRBJ2-1 for the parts outside the CDR3, the full variable domain is GAGVSQTPSNKVTEKGKYVELRCDPISGHTALYWYRQSLGQGPEFLIYFQGTGAADDSGLPNDRFFAVRPEGSVSTLKIQRTERGDSAVYLCASSFSGSNEQFFGPGTRLTVL.

This clone was detected a few times. This chain connects TRBV29-1 to TRBJ1-2, with D possibly TRBD1 on 5 matching bases. Germline V gene lookup returns CDR1 SQVTM and CDR2 ANQGSEA. The CDR3 covers 11 residues. Trimming took 2 bases from V and 4 from J, leaving 5 bases between them. For the CDR3, the DNA is TGCAGCGTTGAAAGGGGCTATGGCTACACCTTC. Translated, it gives CSVERGYGYTF.

The V gene is TRBV27, the J gene TRBJ2-2, with TRBD1 matching 8 bases. Germline V CDR1 and CDR2: MNHEY, SMNVEV (reference sequence). The CDR3 loop spans 16 amino acids. V lost 3 bases and J lost 4; bases outside the gene matches: 7. DNA of the CDR3: TGTGCCAGCAGTTTCCGATCTCAGGGGGCCACCGGGGAGCTGTTTTTT. Its protein product is CASSFRSQGATGELFF.

Here the CDR3 reads CASSNGSRGNEKLFF. CDR3 nucleotide sequence: TGTGCCAGCAGCAACGGGTCCCGCGGGAATGAAAAACTGTTTTTT. This chain connects TRBV7-9 to TRBJ1-4; D gene ambiguous. There are 15 residues in the CDR3. V gave up 5 bases and J gave up 5 bases, with 15 bases separating them. The germline V gene encodes CDR1 SEHNR and CDR2 FQNEAQ (reference sequence).

The V call is TRBV15, the J call TRBJ1-4; tentatively, D is TRBD1 (6 bases). Germline V lookup: CDR1 LNHNV, CDR2 YYDKDF (reference sequence). V gave up 4 bases and J gave up 4 bases, with 16 bases separating them. This CDR3 contains 16 residues. CDR3 residues: CATSTRAGAFNEKLFF. CDR3 DNA sequence: TGTGCCACCAGCACCAGAGCAGGGGCGTTTAATGAAAAACTGTTTTTT.

This clone was recorded a few times. V usage is TRBV2 and J usage is TRBJ1-1, with D hard to call. Per germline, CDR1 SNHLY and CDR2 FYNNEI. The CDR3 consists of 14 residues. Trimming shortened V by 6 bases and J by 6 bases, and 17 bases separated the two germline ends. CDR3 loop: CASSEVFNTPEAFF. For the CDR3, the DNA is TGTGCCAGCAGCGAGGTTTTTAATACGCCTGAAGCTTTCTTT.

J is TRBJ2-4 and V is TRBV28; 7 nucleotides line up with TRBD2. Looked up from germline, CDR1 is MDHEN and CDR2 is SYDVKM. The CDR3 is 15 residues long. Trimming cost V 6 bases and J 7 bases; bases outside gene matches: 12. CDR3 DNA sequence: TGTGCCAGCAGCGTTGAGCGGGATGGGAGTAACATTCAGTACTTC. Its protein product is CASSVERDGSNIQYF.

V and J are TRBV6-1 and TRBJ2-5; TRBD2 matches at 13 bases. After removal of 6 bases from V and 8 bases from J, the junction contained 9 bases not matched to a gene. Germline CDR1 reads MNHNS; CDR2 reads SASEGT. The length of the CDR3 is 15 residues. This CDR3 reads CASRSGTSGDTTQYF. The CDR3, as DNA: TGTGCCAGCAGGTCAGGGACTAGCGGGGACACCACCCAGTACTTC.

The V and J genes are TRBV5-1 and TRBJ2-5; 10 bases fit TRBD1. The CDR3 is 15 residues long. V dropped 2 bases and J dropped 3; count of bases not matched to a gene: 4. Germline CDR1 is SGHRS and CDR2 is YFSETQ. The CDR3 DNA is TGCGCCAGCAGCTTCGGGACAGGGGAAGAAGAGACCCAGTACTTC. Its protein is CASSFGTGEEETQYF.

The chain recombines TRBV11-2 with TRBJ2-5; 11 bases fit TRBD2. Trimming at V came to 5 bases and at J to 4 bases, leaving 9 bases not matched to a gene. The CDR3 is 16 residues long. Per the germline V gene, CDR1 is SGHAT and CDR2 is FQNNGV. CDR3 nucleotides: TGTGCCAGCAGCCTCCCCCCCGGGACTAGCGGAGAGACCCAGTACTTC. Translated, it gives CASSLPPGTSGETQYF.

For the CDR3, the DNA is TGTGCCAGCAGCTTGATTTTACTAGCGGGCTACGAGCAGTACTTC. It yields the protein CASSLILLAGYEQYF. The chain couples TRBV5-8 to TRBJ2-7; 9 bases align to TRBD2. Germline values: CDR1 SGHTS, CDR2 YDEGEE. This CDR3 is built from 15 residues. Unmatched junction bases numbered 5, after V lost 1 base and J lost 3 bases. Together with reference TRBV5-8 and TRBJ2-7, the CDR3 gives the full variable domain: EAGVTQSPTHLIKTRGQQATLRCSPISGHTSVYWYQQALGLGLQFLLWYDEGEERNRGNFPPRFSGRQFPNYSSELNVNALELEDSALYLCASSLILLAGYEQYFGPGTRLTVT.

This rearrangement joins TRBV20-1 to TRBJ1-2; weak D call: TRBD1 (5 bases). The CDR3 spans 11 residues. V was cut by 5 bases and J by 5 bases, with 9 bases left in between. CDR1 and CDR2 from the germline V gene are DFQATT and SNEGSKA (reference sequence). CDR3 residues: CSALGTYGYTF. The CDR3 DNA is TGCAGTGCTCTGGGGACTTATGGCTACACCTTC.

The CDR3 spells CASSLVAGGNEQFF. The CDR3 DNA follows: TGTGCCAGCAGCTTAGTAGCGGGGGGCAATGAGCAGTTCTTC. V gene TRBV5-4 combines with J gene TRBJ2-1, with 10 positions matching TRBD2. The trim removed 2 bases at V and 6 bases at J, leaving 2 bases unmatched. The CDR3 loop spans 14 amino acids. Germline V gene sequence: CDR1 SGHNT, CDR2 YYREEE (reference sequence).

V usage is TRBV28 and J usage is TRBJ1-1; 8 positions agree with TRBD1. V lost 4 bases and J lost 6; bases outside the gene matches: 13. The germline V gene encodes CDR1 MDHEN and CDR2 SYDVKM. The CDR3 extends over 16 amino acids. DNA of the CDR3: TGTGCCAGCAGTTCATTCCAGGGGGCCCCAGTCCCTGAAGCTTTCTTT. This codes for CASSSFQGAPVPEAFF.

This clone is a singleton in its sample. The rearrangement uses TRBV19 and TRBJ2-1; D remains unclear. The CDR3 totals 12 residues. V lost 1 base to trimming and J lost 7 bases, with 5 bases between them. The germline V gene encodes CDR1 LNHDA and CDR2 SQIVND (reference sequence). This CDR3 reads CASSIALNEQFF. The CDR3 nucleotides read TGTGCCAGTAGTATAGCCTTAAATGAGCAGTTCTTC.